This T cell receptor beta chain comes out of a study of cytomegalovirus exposure and HLA in healthy donors. The ends were cut back, 1 base at V and 5 bases at J, with 6 bases in the middle. This CDR3 region has 12 residues. Germline CDR1 reads MGHRA; CDR2 reads YSYEKL. A multiplex PCR was run with 60 Vbeta primers and 13 Jbeta primers. Clones were sequenced by immunoSEQ multiplex PCR, and TCRdb holds only the in-frame ones, with some missing. The sample carries around 150,000 clones, about 80% recorded once. Study findings and constraints: Specificity for CMV antigens was confirmed in vitro for a few of the CMV-associated chains.

For this clone: No antigen is known for it.

Sequenced: PBMCs. The chain recombines TRBV4-1 with TRBJ2-7, with a possible D match to TRBD2 (6 bases). This clonotype was sampled from a man younger than 40 in good health and CMV-seropositive. The CDR3 DNA reads TGCGCCAGCAGCCAAGGGGGGGACGAGCAGTACTTC. Translating gives CASSQGGDEQYF.